This entry features one TCR beta chain sequence. Other nucleotide sequences from this sample produce the same CDR3. Sequencing used immunoSEQ multiplex PCR; TCRdb keeps in-frame clones, though not all of them. Among approximately 400,000 clones listed, around four fifths were seen once. This sample is drawn from a study of Ad26.COV2.S vaccination and SARS-CoV-2 variants. Overall study: Participant was drawn from the COV1001 Ad26.COV2.S trial arm.

The length of the CDR3 is 14 residues. The germline V and J ends were trimmed by 2 bases and 6 bases, with 12 bases remaining between them. CDR1 and CDR2 from the germline V gene are SGHTA and FQGTGA. The treatment was: some 20 received Ad26.COV2.S at low or high dose, single or two shots; 5 received placebo; per-sample allocation not given. It was on day 63 after the first vaccine or placebo injection that samples were taken. This receptor was identified in a person aged 18-65 years who received the Ad26.COV2.S COVID-19 vaccine or a placebo. The chain uses TRBV7-3 and TRBJ2-3, with no clear D. The sample was peripheral blood, taken in a trial of Ad26.COV2.S vaccine versus placebo. The CDR3 DNA follows: TGTGCCAGCAGCTTAGATAGCCCCCCGGATACGCAGTATTTT. This translates into CASSLDSPPDTQYF.